This T cell receptor (beta chain) was profiled in a study of T cell repertoires in cytomegalovirus infection. This clonotype was seen ten or more times. Its antigen is not known. The CDR3 totals 16 residues. Germline trimming cut 5 bases from V and 8 bases from J; bases unmatched to any gene: 13. The V gene's germline CDR1 is SGHTA and CDR2 FQGNSA. From the reads, TCRdb called clonotypes with MiXCR, one entry per CDR3 protein. The table records more than 250,000 distinct CDR3 sequences, roughly 25% of them present only once. The sequences come from cultured PBMCs, collected from culture after CMV antigen stimulation. The rearrangement joins TRBV7-2 to TRBJ2-1; 9 bases line up with TRBD2. This receptor was obtained from a human donor in good health (CMV status not recorded). Some clones in this sample may be carry-over from other donors' samples. The CDR3 DNA reads TGTGCCAGCAGCACCTTGGCGGGAGGGCCTTGGGATGAGCAGTTCTTC. Protein sequence: CASSTLAGGPWDEQFF.